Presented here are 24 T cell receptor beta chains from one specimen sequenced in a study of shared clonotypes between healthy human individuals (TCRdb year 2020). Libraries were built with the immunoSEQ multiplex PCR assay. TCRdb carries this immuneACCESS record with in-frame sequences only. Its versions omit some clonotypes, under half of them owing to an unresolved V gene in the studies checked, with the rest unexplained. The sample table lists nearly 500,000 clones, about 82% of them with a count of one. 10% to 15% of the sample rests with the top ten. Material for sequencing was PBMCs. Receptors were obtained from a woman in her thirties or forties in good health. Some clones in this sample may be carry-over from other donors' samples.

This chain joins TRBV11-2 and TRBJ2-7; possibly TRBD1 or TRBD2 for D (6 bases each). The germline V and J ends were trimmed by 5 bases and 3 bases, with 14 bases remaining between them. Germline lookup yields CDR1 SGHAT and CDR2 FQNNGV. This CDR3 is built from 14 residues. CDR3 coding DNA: TGTGCCAGCAGCAGGAGGGGGTCTCTCTACGAGCAGTACTTC. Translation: CASSRRGSLYEQYF.

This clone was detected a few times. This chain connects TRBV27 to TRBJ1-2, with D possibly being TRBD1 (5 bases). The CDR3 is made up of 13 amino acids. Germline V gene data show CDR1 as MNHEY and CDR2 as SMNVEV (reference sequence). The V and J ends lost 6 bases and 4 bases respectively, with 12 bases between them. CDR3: CASRTTDVYGYTF. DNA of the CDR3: TGTGCCAGCAGAACGACAGATGTCTATGGCTACACCTTC.

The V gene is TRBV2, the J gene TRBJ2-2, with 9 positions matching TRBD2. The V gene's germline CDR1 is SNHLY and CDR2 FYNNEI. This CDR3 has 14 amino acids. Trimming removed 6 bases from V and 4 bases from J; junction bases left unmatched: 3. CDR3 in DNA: TGTGCCAGCAGGGGACTAGCAGCCACCGGGGAGCTGTTTTTT. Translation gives CASRGLAATGELFF. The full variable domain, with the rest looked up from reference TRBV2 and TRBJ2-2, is EPEVTQTPSHQVTQMGQEVILRCVPISNHLYFYWYRQILGQKVEFLVSFYNNEISEKSEIFDDQFSVERPDGSNFTLKIRSTKLEDSAMYFCASRGLAATGELFFGEGSRLTVL.

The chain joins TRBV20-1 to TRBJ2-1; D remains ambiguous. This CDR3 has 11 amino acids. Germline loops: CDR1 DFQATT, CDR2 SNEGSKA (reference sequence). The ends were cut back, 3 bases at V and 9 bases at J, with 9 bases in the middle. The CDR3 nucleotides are TGCAGTGCTAGTCCTGTTCCTGAGCAGTTCTTC. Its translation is CSASPVPEQFF.

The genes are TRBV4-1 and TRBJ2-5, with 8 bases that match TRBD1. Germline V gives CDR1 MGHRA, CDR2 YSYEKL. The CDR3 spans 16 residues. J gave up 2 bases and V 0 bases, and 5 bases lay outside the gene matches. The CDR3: CASSQDRGQGQETQYF. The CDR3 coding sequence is TGCGCCAGCAGCCAAGATAGAGGACAGGGACAAGAGACCCAGTACTTC.

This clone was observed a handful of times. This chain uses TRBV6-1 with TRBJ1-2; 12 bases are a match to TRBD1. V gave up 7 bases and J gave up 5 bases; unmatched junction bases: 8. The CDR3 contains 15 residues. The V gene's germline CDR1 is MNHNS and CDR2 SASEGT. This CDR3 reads CASNPGTGGGYGYTF. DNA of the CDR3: TGTGCCAGCAATCCCGGGACAGGGGGCGGGTATGGCTACACCTTC.

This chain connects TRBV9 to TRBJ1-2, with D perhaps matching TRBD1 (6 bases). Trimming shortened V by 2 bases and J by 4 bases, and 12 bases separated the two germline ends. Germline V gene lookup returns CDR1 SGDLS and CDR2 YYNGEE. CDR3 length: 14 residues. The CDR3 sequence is CASSVAGQSYGYTF. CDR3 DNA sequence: TGTGCCAGCAGCGTTGCAGGACAGAGCTATGGCTACACCTTC.

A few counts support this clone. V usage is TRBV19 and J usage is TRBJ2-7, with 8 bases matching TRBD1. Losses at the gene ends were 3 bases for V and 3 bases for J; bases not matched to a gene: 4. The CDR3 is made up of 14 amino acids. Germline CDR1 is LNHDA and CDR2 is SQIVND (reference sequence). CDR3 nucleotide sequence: TGTGCCAGTAGTATGGGGGACAGGCTCTACGAGCAGTACTTC. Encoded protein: CASSMGDRLYEQYF.

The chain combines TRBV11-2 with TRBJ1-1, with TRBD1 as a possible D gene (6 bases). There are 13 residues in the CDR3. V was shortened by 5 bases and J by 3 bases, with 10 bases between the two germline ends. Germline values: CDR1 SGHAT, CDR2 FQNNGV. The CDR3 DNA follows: TGTGCCAGCAGCACGACAGGAGACACTGAAGCTTTCTTT. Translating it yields CASSTTGDTEAFF.

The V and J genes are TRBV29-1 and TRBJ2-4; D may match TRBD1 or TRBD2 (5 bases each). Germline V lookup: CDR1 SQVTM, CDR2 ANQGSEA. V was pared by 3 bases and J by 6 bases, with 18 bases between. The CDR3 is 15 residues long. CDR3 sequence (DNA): TGCAGCGTTGATGGGGGAGAAAGTTGGTCAAACATTCAGTACTTC. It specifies CSVDGGESWSNIQYF.

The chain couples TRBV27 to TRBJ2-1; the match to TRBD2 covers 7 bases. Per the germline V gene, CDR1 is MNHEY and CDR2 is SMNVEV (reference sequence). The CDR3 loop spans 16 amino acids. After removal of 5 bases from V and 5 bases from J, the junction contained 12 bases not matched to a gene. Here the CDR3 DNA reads TGTGCCAGCAGTAAACTAAGCGGGATCGGCGACAATGAGCAGTTCTTC. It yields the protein CASSKLSGIGDNEQFF.

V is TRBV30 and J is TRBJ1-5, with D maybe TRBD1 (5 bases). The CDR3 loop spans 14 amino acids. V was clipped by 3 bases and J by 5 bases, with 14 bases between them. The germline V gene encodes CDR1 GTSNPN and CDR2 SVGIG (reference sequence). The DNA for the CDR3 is TGTGCCTGGAGCCACGGGGCGCGAGATCAGCCCCAGCATTTT. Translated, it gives CAWSHGARDQPQHF.

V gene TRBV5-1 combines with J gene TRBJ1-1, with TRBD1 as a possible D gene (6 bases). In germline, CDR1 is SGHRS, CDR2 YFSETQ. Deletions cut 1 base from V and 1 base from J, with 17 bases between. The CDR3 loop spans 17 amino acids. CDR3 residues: CASSLWGNRAGNTEAFF. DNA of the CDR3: TGCGCCAGCAGCTTGTGGGGGAACAGGGCCGGGAACACTGAAGCTTTCTTT.

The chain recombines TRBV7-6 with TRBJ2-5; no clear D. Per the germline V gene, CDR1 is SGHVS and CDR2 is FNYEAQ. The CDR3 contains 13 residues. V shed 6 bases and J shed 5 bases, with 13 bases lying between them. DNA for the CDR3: TGTGCCAGCAGTTCCAGAGGAAGGGAGACCCAGTACTTC. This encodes CASSSRGRETQYF.

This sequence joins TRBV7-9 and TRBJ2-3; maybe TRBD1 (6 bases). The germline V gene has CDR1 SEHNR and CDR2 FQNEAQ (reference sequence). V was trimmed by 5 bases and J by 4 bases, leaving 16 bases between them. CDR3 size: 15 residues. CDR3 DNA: TGTGCCAGCAGCCCCCTAGGGGGAGTGGCAGATACGCAGTATTTT. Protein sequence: CASSPLGGVADTQYF.

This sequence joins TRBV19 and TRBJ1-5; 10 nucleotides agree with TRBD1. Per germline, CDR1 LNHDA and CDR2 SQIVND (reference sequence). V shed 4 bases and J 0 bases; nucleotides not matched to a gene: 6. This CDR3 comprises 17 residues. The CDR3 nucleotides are TGTGCCAGTAGTACGGGGGACAGGGGTTATAGCAATCAGCCCCAGCATTTT. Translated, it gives CASSTGDRGYSNQPQHF.

The CDR3 nucleotides read TGTGCCAGCAGTTCCGGGCGGACGTTTGGCTACACCTTC. It is translated as CASSSGRTFGYTF. This chain connects TRBV28 to TRBJ1-2, with D unresolved. This CDR3 is 13 amino acids long. Germline CDR1 MDHEN, CDR2 SYDVKM. The germline V and J ends were trimmed by 4 bases and 7 bases, with 13 bases remaining between them.

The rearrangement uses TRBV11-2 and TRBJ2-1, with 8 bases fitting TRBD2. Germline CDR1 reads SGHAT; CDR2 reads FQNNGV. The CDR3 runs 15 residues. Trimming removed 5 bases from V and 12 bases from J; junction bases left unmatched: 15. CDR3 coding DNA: TGTGCCAGCAGCCAAACTAGCGGATTCCTCGCGGGGCAGTTCTTC. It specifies CASSQTSGFLAGQFF.

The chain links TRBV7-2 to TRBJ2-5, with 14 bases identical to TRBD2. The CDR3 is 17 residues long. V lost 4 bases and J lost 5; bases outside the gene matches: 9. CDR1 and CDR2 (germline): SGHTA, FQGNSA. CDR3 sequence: CASSYRSGTSGSETQYF. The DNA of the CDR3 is TGTGCCAGCAGCTACCGCTCCGGGACTAGCGGGAGTGAGACCCAGTACTTC.

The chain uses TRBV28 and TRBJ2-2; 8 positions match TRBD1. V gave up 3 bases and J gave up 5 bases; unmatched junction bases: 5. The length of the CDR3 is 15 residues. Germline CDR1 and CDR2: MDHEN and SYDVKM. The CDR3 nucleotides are TGTGCCAGCAGTTTCCAGGGGGCTGGGACCGGGGAGCTGTTTTTT. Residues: CASSFQGAGTGELFF.

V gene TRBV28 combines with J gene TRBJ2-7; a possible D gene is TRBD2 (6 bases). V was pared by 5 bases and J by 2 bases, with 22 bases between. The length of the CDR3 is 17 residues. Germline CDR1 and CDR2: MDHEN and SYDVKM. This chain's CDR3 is CASSLTGLATRTYEQYF. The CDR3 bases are TGTGCCAGCAGTCTGACGGGACTTGCGACACGAACCTACGAGCAGTACTTC. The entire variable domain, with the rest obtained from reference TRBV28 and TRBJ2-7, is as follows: DVKVTQSSRYLVKRTGEKVFLECVQDMDHENMFWYRQDPGLGLRLIYFSYDVKMKEKGDIPEGYSVSREKKERFSLILESASTNQTSMYLCASSLTGLATRTYEQYFGPGTRLTVT.

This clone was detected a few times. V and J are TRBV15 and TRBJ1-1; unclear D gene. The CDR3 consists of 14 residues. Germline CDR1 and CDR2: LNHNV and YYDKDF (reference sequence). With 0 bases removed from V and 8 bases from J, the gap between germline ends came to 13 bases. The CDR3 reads CATSRDPTGAEAFF. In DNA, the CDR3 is TGTGCCACCAGCAGAGATCCCACCGGAGCCGAAGCTTTCTTT.

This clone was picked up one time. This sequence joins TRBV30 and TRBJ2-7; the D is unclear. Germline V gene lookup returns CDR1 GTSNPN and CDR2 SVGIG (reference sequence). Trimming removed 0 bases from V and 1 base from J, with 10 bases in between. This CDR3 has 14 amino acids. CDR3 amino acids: CAWSVTGSSYEQYF. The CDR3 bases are TGTGCCTGGAGTGTAACGGGCAGTTCCTACGAGCAGTACTTC.

The CDR3 nucleotides are TGTGCCTGGAATAGGCGGCGCGAAAAACTGTTTTTT. This encodes CAWNRRREKLFF. The rearrangement links TRBV30 to TRBJ1-4; unclear D gene. V lost 4 bases and J 8 bases, leaving 11 bases between the germline ends. The V gene's germline CDR1 is GTSNPN and CDR2 SVGIG (reference sequence). The length of the CDR3 is 12 residues.